This T cell receptor (beta chain) was captured in a study of blood T cell repertoires in COVID-19. Study as a whole: Material from acute and convalescent COVID-19 was sourced from the United States, Italy and Spain. In each case, the material was cDNA or gDNA derived from T cells, B-cell-depleted T cells, or PBMCs.

CDR1 and CDR2 (germline): LGHDT, YNNKEL (reference sequence). Trimming at V came to 1 base and at J to 4 bases, leaving 8 bases not matched to a gene. The CDR3 is 18 residues long. This clone was counted once. Clones were sequenced by immunoSEQ multiplex PCR, and TCRdb holds only the in-frame ones, with some missing. This sample has some 25,000 clones, with more than 75% found just once. The TCR sequence derives from a middle-aged man with active COVID-19. Sequencing was done on a sample of peripheral blood. The V call is TRBV3-1 (or the pseudogene TRBV3-2), the J call TRBJ2-3, with 13 bases that match TRBD2. The CDR3 here is CASSQVGGLAGVADTQYF. For the CDR3, the DNA is TGTGCCAGCAGCCAAGTGGGAGGACTAGCGGGAGTAGCAGATACGCAGTATTTT.